These 29 T cell receptor beta chains were all obtained from the same sample, sequenced in a study of regulatory T cells in long-lasting Graves disease. Specified time point: newly diagnosed GD, antithyroid drugs for less than 3 months. PBMCs provided the RNA from which the TCR library was made. Combining iRepertoire HTBI primers with Arm-PCR of CDR3 regions, the authors built TCR beta libraries. TCRdb re-called the multiplex PCR reads with MiXCR, one entry per CDR3 protein. The top ten clones hold approximately 30% of a sample with hundreds of thousands of distinct CDR3 sequences, around 15% of them seen once. A further study also used this sample, focusing on T cells in Graves' hyperthyroidism and ophthalmopathy.

Sequenced here: peripheral blood mononuclear cells (PBMCs), sampled at new diagnosis, from a patient treated with antithyroid drugs. These receptors were collected from a man aged 40-49 years with Graves disease.

This clonotype was observed many times. This chain connects TRBV27 to TRBJ1-6; D is ambiguous. Germline V gene lookup returns CDR1 MNHEY and CDR2 SMNVEV (reference sequence). V lost 0 bases, J lost 8 bases, and 11 bases lay in between. The CDR3 length is 15 residues. The CDR3 reads CASSLSQPMDSPLHF. As DNA, the CDR3 is TGTGCCAGCAGTTTATCACAGCCAATGGATTCACCCCTCCACTTT.

This clonotype was picked up many times. This chain connects TRBV7-9 to TRBJ2-7, with D possibly TRBD2 on 6 matching bases. Trimming shortened V by 0 bases and J by 2 bases, and 11 bases separated the two germline ends. CDR1 SEHNR and CDR2 FQNEAQ come from the germline V gene (reference sequence). CDR3 length: 15 amino acids. The CDR3 DNA is TGTGCCAGCAGCTTAGCGCGGGATATTCCCTACGAGCAGTACTTC. Residues: CASSLARDIPYEQYF.

This clonotype occurred many times. The V gene is TRBV30, the J gene TRBJ2-3; a weak D match, TRBD2 (5 bases). The CDR3 runs 14 residues. Per the germline V gene, CDR1 is GTSNPN and CDR2 is SVGIG (reference sequence). The V gene lost 4 bases and the J gene lost 3 bases, with 14 bases spanning the gap. CDR3: CAWKNPGGTDTQYF. In DNA form, the CDR3 reads TGTGCCTGGAAGAACCCGGGCGGGACAGATACGCAGTATTTT.

The V call is TRBV7-9, the J call TRBJ1-2, with a tentative D call TRBD1 (5 bases). Germline V gene data show CDR1 as SEHNR and CDR2 as FQNEAQ (reference sequence). The CDR3 spans 14 residues. V lost 5 bases and J 1 base, leaving 11 bases between the germline ends. CDR3 in DNA: TGTGCCAGCAGCGCAGGGACGTTTAACTATGGCTACACCTTC. Encoded protein: CASSAGTFNYGYTF.

This clonotype appeared many times. CDR3 bases: TGTGCCAGCAGTGACGACAGACGGAGCGAGCAGTACTTC. Translating gives CASSDDRRSEQYF. This chain joins TRBV6-1 and TRBJ2-7; D may be TRBD1 (5 bases). The CDR3 sequence is 13 residues long. The V gene lost 3 bases and the J gene lost 6 bases, with 12 bases spanning the gap. Germline CDR1 reads MNHNS; CDR2 reads SASEGT.

The V and J genes are TRBV27 and TRBJ1-1, with a tentative D call TRBD1 (5 bases). Germline V gene data show CDR1 as MNHEY and CDR2 as SMNVEV (reference sequence). Trimming cost V 2 bases and J 4 bases, with 11 bases left between them. The CDR3 runs to 14 residues. CDR3: CASSLIWGGTEAFF. The CDR3 coding sequence is TGTGCCAGCAGTTTAATTTGGGGGGGCACTGAAGCTTTCTTT.

This clonotype showed up many times. The chain is built from TRBV6-6 and TRBJ2-7; D call uncertain. The CDR3 is 11 residues long. Per germline, CDR1 MNHNY and CDR2 SVGAGI (reference sequence). V was shortened by 0 bases and J by 6 bases, with 3 bases between the two germline ends. The CDR3 sequence is CASSYSGEQYF. The CDR3 DNA reads as TGTGCCAGCAGTTACTCGGGCGAGCAGTACTTC.

This clonotype was seen at least ten times. The V and J genes are TRBV18 and TRBJ1-5; maybe TRBD1 (5 bases). Between the trimmed V and J ends, which lost 4 bases and 8 bases, there was a span of 12 bases. The germline V gene has CDR1 KGHSH and CDR2 LQKENI. This CDR3 contains 13 residues. CDR3 residues: CASSRGSLEPQHF. In nucleotides, the CDR3 is TGTGCCAGCTCACGGGGGAGTTTGGAGCCCCAGCATTTT.

This chain connects TRBV10-2 to TRBJ2-6; D is perhaps TRBD1 (6 bases). Germline V gene sequence: CDR1 WSHSY, CDR2 SAAADI. Trimming left V 7 bases short and J 0 bases short, with 19 bases between. The CDR3 loop spans 18 amino acids. CDR3 sequence reads: CASKTRRGTLSGANVLTF. The CDR3 DNA reads TGCGCCAGCAAAACCAGAAGGGGGACGCTCTCTGGGGCCAACGTCCTGACTTTC.

This clonotype showed up many times. This chain uses TRBV18 with TRBJ2-1; tentatively, D is TRBD2 (6 bases). Germline V lookup: CDR1 KGHSH, CDR2 LQKENI. The CDR3 sequence is 17 residues long. V gave up 5 bases and J gave up 2 bases, with 19 bases separating them. The CDR3 loop reads CASSLTKGRGTYNEQFF. CDR3 sequence (DNA): TGTGCCAGCTCATTAACGAAGGGACGCGGGACCTACAATGAGCAGTTCTTC.

This clonotype was recorded at least ten times. The chain links TRBV6-9 to TRBJ2-5; D uncertain. Trimming took off 2 bases at V and 5 bases at J, with 9 bases between the two ends. Looked up from germline, CDR1 is MNHGY and CDR2 is SVAAGI. The CDR3 covers 13 residues. Here the CDR3 DNA reads TGTGCCAGCAGTTATGGGGAAGGCGAGACCCAGTACTTC. Translated, it gives CASSYGEGETQYF.

This clonotype was recorded many times. CDR3 residues: CSARVWGGASYEQYF. The CDR3 nucleotides read TGCAGTGCTAGGGTATGGGGGGGCGCCTCCTACGAGCAGTACTTC. The V gene is TRBV20-1, the J gene TRBJ2-7; possible D gene TRBD2, 7 bases. This CDR3 is 15 amino acids long. Looked up from germline, CDR1 is DFQATT and CDR2 is SNEGSKA (reference sequence). The V gene lost 3 bases and the J gene lost 0 bases, with 15 bases spanning the gap.

The J gene is TRBJ1-4, the V gene TRBV28; D gene ambiguous. Germline CDR1 reads MDHEN; CDR2 reads SYDVKM. This CDR3 has 16 residues. The germline V and J ends were trimmed by 9 bases and 4 bases, with 21 bases remaining between them. CDR3 loop: CASTNPPHNNNEKLFF. The CDR3 DNA sequence: TGTGCCAGTACCAACCCCCCCCATAATAATAATGAAAAACTGTTTTTT.

This clonotype was counted many times. At one boundary the junction diverges from the germline segment, which might be a read error. The rearrangement links TRBV7-9 to TRBJ2-3, with 15 nucleotides matching TRBD2. CDR3 length equals 18 residues. From germline, CDR1 is SEHNR and CDR2 FQNEAQ (reference sequence). CDR3 nucleotide sequence: TGTGCCAGCAGCCTCGGACTAGCGGGGGGGCTCAGCACAGATACGCGGTATTTT. Protein product: CASSLGLAGGLSTDTRYF.

J is TRBJ2-7 and V is TRBV25-1, with D possibly being TRBD1 (6 bases). This CDR3 is 13 amino acids long. Trimming stripped 3 bases from V and 5 bases from J, with 11 bases between. CDR1 and CDR2 (germline): MGHDK, SYGVNS. CDR3 sequence: CASSDRDNDEQYF. The CDR3 region has the DNA TGTGCCAGCAGTGACAGGGACAACGACGAGCAGTACTTC.

This clonotype was seen repeatedly, ten times or more. The CDR3 DNA reads as TGTGCCAGCTCACCAGCAGGGTCCACCGGGGAGCTGTTTTTT. It codes for CASSPAGSTGELFF. The chain employs TRBV18 and TRBJ2-2; tentative D call: TRBD1 (5 bases). The CDR3 is 14 residues long. Germline V gene sequence: CDR1 KGHSH, CDR2 LQKENI. Between the trimmed V and J ends, which lost 2 bases and 4 bases, there was a span of 8 bases.

This clonotype was found many times. The genes are TRBV20-1 and TRBJ1-1; 8 positions match TRBD1. CDR3 length equals 14 residues. Germline CDR1 DFQATT, CDR2 SNEGSKA (reference sequence). Germline trimming cut 5 bases from V and 1 base from J; bases unmatched to any gene: 6. CDR3 bases: TGCAGTGCTTGGGAGACAGGGGAGAACACTGAAGCTTTCTTT. It is translated as CSAWETGENTEAFF.

This clonotype was picked up many times. V usage is TRBV28 and J usage is TRBJ2-7; a weak D match, TRBD1 (7 bases). Between the trimmed V and J ends, which lost 6 bases and 4 bases, there was a span of 22 bases. Germline values: CDR1 MDHEN, CDR2 SYDVKM. The CDR3 totals 16 residues. DNA of the CDR3: TGTGCCAGCAGCTTCCGCGGGACAGCCTCGGGATACGAGCAGTACTTC. This codes for CASSFRGTASGYEQYF.

This clonotype showed up just a few times. This chain connects TRBV7-8 to TRBJ2-2; weak D call: TRBD1 (5 bases). The CDR3 has 15 residues. Looked up from germline, CDR1 is SGHVS and CDR2 is FQNEAQ. Trimming left V 4 bases short and J 3 bases short, with 12 bases between. In nucleotides, the CDR3 is TGTGCCAGCAGCTCGATACGACAGTACACCGGGGAGCTGTTTTTT. It is translated as CASSSIRQYTGELFF. The full variable domain, rest sourced from reference TRBV7-8 and TRBJ2-2, is GAGVSQSPRYKVAKRGQDVALRCDPISGHVSLFWYQQALGQGPEFLTYFQNEAQLDKSGLPSDRFFAERPEGSVSTLKIQRTQQEDSAVYLCASSSIRQYTGELFFGEGSRLTVL.

The chain recombines TRBV4-1 with TRBJ2-2; 7 nucleotides match TRBD2. The CDR3 runs to 15 residues. CDR1 and CDR2 (germline): MGHRA, YSYEKL. V was clipped by 9 bases and J by 2 bases; unmatched bases: 9. CDR3 residues: CASSFGGDNTGELFF. CDR3 bases: TGCGCCAGTTCGTTTGGGGGGGACAACACCGGGGAGCTGTTTTTT.

This clonotype was detected ten times or more. The V gene is TRBV15, the J gene TRBJ1-2; weak D call: TRBD1 (6 bases). The CDR3 has 14 amino acids. Trimming left V 5 bases short and J 8 bases short, with 18 bases between. Looked up from germline, CDR1 is LNHNV and CDR2 is YYDKDF (reference sequence). DNA for the CDR3: TGTGCCACCAGCCGGGGAAAGGACAGCAGGGGCTACACCTTC. Encoded protein: CATSRGKDSRGYTF. Based on the CDR3 plus reference TRBV15 and TRBJ1-2, the full variable domain is DAMVIQNPRYQVTQFGKPVTLSCSQTLNHNVMYWYQQKSSQAPKLLFHYYDKDFNNEADTPDNFQSRRPNTSFCFLDIRSPGLGDTAMYLCATSRGKDSRGYTFGSGTRLTVV.

This clonotype was seen many times. The chain uses TRBV12-3 or TRBV12-4 and TRBJ2-7, with D perhaps matching TRBD1 (6 bases). The V and J ends lost 6 bases and 3 bases respectively, with 12 bases between them. The CDR3 length is 13 residues. The CDR3: CASRSGHLYEQYF. DNA for the CDR3: TGTGCCAGCAGATCGGGACATCTCTACGAGCAGTACTTC.

This clonotype was detected many times. A read error may account for a junction end that differs from germline. The V and J genes are TRBV18 and TRBJ2-5; D call uncertain. This CDR3 region has 12 residues. Germline V gene sequence: CDR1 KGHSH, CDR2 LQKENI. In DNA form, the CDR3 reads TGCGCCAGCAGTGAAGGGCAAGAGACCCAGTACTTC. Encoded protein: CASSEGQETQYF.

This clonotype was picked up many times. This sequence joins TRBV20-1 and TRBJ2-2; D not certain. The V gene lost 3 bases and the J gene lost 3 bases, with 11 bases spanning the gap. The CDR3 is 14 residues long. Germline values: CDR1 DFQATT, CDR2 SNEGSKA (reference sequence). DNA for the CDR3: TGCAGTGCTAGTTCTCAGGCGGACACCGGGGAGCTGTTTTTT. As protein: CSASSQADTGELFF.

V usage is TRBV12-3 or TRBV12-4 and J usage is TRBJ1-4, with TRBD1 matching 8 bases. The CDR3 runs 15 residues. The J segment lost 5 bases and the V segment lost 5 bases, leaving 7 bases of the junction unmatched. The chain's CDR3 is CASSAWDRRNEKLFF. CDR3 DNA sequence: TGTGCCAGCAGTGCCTGGGACAGGAGGAATGAAAAACTGTTTTTT.

Worth noting for this clonotype: A far larger clone differs by one base, so this is likely a read error. The rearrangement links TRBV6-1 to TRBJ2-3; 7 nucleotides line up with TRBD2. V was pared by 5 bases and J by 4 bases, with 12 bases of the junction left unmatched. The length of the CDR3 is 16 residues. Germline CDR1 and CDR2: MNHNS and SASEGT. The CDR3: CASSPGPAGMADTQYF. The CDR3 coding sequence is TGTGCCAGCAGTCCCGGACCAGCGGGGATGGCAGATACGCAGTATTTT.

This clonotype was observed at least ten times. V is TRBV2 and J is TRBJ2-1; 10 positions match TRBD1. The CDR3 sequence is 15 residues long. The germline gives CDR1 SNHLY, CDR2 FYNNEI. The trim removed 6 bases at V and 1 base at J, leaving 3 bases unmatched. DNA of the CDR3: TGTGCCAGCAGCTTGGACAGGGGGTCCTACAATGAGCAGTTCTTC. Its protein is CASSLDRGSYNEQFF.

This clonotype was observed a few times. The CDR3 nucleotides are TGTGCCAGCAGCTTCGGACAGCCTGGGGGTTACGAGCAGTACTTC. It specifies CASSFGQPGGYEQYF. The chain recombines TRBV7-9 with TRBJ2-7; TRBD1 is a possible D gene (6 bases). The CDR3 spans 15 residues. Trimming cost V 3 bases and J 4 bases, with 16 bases left between them. Per germline, CDR1 SEHNR and CDR2 FQNEAQ (reference sequence).

There are many counts of this clonotype. This chain's CDR3 is CASSEYPGNTIYF. In nucleotides, the CDR3 is TGTGCCAGCAGTGAATACCCTGGAAACACCATATATTTT. The chain recombines TRBV2 with TRBJ1-3; D remains ambiguous. CDR1 is SNHLY and CDR2 is FYNNEI in the germline V gene. V gave up 2 bases and J gave up 2 bases, with 4 bases separating them. CDR3 size: 13 residues.